This T cell receptor beta chain was documented in a study of blood T cell repertoires in COVID-19. The CDR3 contains 16 residues. Germline CDR1 WNHNN, CDR2 SYGVQD (reference sequence). Between the trimmed V and J ends, which lost 11 bases and 7 bases, there was a span of 30 bases. Method: immunoSEQ multiplex PCR; TCRdb's copy keeps in-frame clones and lacks some. The sample includes some 320,000 clones, about nine tenths seen only once; the top ten take around 10%. The TCR originated in a woman under 40 with COVID-19, enrolled during active disease. This chain connects TRBV10-1 to TRBJ2-7; maybe TRBD1 (6 bases). The sequencing input was peripheral blood. The CDR3 bases are TGCGCCCTACCCCCGCATATAGGGGGACGGCGGATGGAGCAGTACTTC. This encodes CALPPHIGGRRMEQYF.